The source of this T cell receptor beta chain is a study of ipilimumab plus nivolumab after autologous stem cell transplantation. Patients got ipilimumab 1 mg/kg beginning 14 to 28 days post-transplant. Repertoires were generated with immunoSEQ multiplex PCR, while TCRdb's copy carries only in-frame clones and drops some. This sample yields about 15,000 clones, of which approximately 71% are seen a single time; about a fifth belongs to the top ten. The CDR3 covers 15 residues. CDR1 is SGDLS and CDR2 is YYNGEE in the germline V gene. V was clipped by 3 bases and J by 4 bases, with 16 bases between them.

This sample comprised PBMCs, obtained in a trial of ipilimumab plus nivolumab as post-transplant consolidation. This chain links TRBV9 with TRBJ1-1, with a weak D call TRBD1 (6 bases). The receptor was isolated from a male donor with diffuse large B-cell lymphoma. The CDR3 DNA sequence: TGTGCCAGCAGCGCTGACGGACAGTATGTCACTGAAGCTTTCTTT. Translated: CASSADGQYVTEAFF.